A single TCR beta chain is shown here with its context. This CDR3 spans 15 amino acids. J lost 3 bases, V lost 1 base, and 1 base had no gene match. CDR1 SGHRS and CDR2 YFSETQ come from the germline V gene. This sample was taken from a study of cytomegalovirus exposure and HLA in healthy donors. The PCR had 60 Vbeta and 13 Jbeta primers. As processed by the authors: An analysis performed later counted about 80 million unique TCR beta chains (approximately 12 million of them shared). Data came from immunoSEQ multiplex PCR; TCRdb stores just in-frame clones and leaves some out. V and J calls and clone size come straight from that table; D and trimming were deduced from the DNA. The sample lists approximately 140,000 clones; approximately 80% were seen once.

The chain joins TRBV5-1 to TRBJ2-7; TRBD2 agrees at 13 bases. This sequence originates from a woman aged 40-49 years in good health and CMV-seropositive. The specimen sequenced was PBMCs. The CDR3 here is CASSLRLAGGYEQYF. CDR3 nucleotide sequence: TGCGCCAGCAGCTTGAGACTAGCGGGAGGCTACGAGCAGTACTTC.